This T cell receptor (beta chain) was sequenced during a study of HIV-infected patients and healthy controls. Overall study results and limits: Untreated HIV+ repertoires had roughly threefold fewer distinct CDR3s and lower Shannon diversity than healthy controls. Significantly higher mean Gini indices appeared in HIV-infected repertoires, possibly reflecting oligoclonality.

This CDR3 contains 15 residues. V was cut by 0 bases and J by 6 bases, with 11 bases left in between. Germline loops: CDR1 LGHNA, CDR2 YSLEER. Whole blood was used without fractionation, so all unsorted peripheral T cells were included. This clonotype was seen ten or more times. As yet, its antigen is unknown. Alpha and beta constant-region primers primed reverse transcription of around 500 ng RNA. Alpha and beta chain libraries were made separately by chain-specific third strand synthesis with multiplexing indices. MiXCR, applied by TCRdb to the 5' RACE reads, yields one record per CDR3 protein. The sample holds some 10,000 distinct CDR3 sequences, 6.5% to 9% seen once.

The gene calls are TRBV4-3 and TRBJ2-2; D remains ambiguous. The origin of this receptor is an adult in good health. Sequences were obtained from blood. In nucleotides, the CDR3 is TGCGCCAGCAGCCAAGATTATCGCGTCGCCGGGGAGCTGTTTTTT. It codes for CASSQDYRVAGELFF.